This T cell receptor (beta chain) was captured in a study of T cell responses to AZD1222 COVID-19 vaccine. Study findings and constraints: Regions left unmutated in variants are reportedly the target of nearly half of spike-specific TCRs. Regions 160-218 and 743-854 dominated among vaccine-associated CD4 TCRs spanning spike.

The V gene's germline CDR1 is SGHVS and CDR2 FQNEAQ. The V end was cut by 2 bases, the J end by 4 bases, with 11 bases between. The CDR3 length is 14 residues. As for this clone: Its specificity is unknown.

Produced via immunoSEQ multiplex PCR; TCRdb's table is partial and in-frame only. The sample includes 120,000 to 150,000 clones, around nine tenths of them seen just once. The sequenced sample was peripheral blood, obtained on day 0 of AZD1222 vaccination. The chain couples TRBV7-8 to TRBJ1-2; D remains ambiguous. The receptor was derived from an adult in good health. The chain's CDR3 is CASSLSRDSYGYTF. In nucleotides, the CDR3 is TGTGCCAGCAGCTTATCGCGGGATAGCTATGGCTACACCTTC.